This T cell receptor beta chain came from a study of T cells in localized non-small cell lung cancer. Findings of the study overall: Prolonged overall survival went with higher T cell density in the blood. Clonality peaked in uninvolved adjacent lung rather than tumor. Only one tumor region went through sequencing, so heterogeneity may still be there. Out of the top 100 tumor clones, a median 57 were seen in adjacent lung.

Worth noting for this clone: The antigen is unknown.

V was trimmed by 1 base and J by 3 bases, leaving 12 bases between them. The CDR3 is 15 amino acids. The germline V gene has CDR1 MGHRA and CDR2 YSYEKL. Here immunoSEQ multiplex PCR was the method, and the copy in TCRdb shows in-frame clones only, minus some. The sample records tens of thousands of clones, roughly 75% being singletons. The clonotype comes from a woman aged 40-70 years with stage II lung adenocarcinoma. The input for sequencing was PBMCs, taken before any cancer treatment. The V and J genes are TRBV4-1 and TRBJ2-5; the D gene is possibly TRBD1 (5 bases). Written as DNA, the CDR3 is TGCGCCAGCAGCCAAGGAGGACAAATGGAAGAGACCCAGTACTTC. Protein: CASSQGGQMEETQYF.